The clone carrying this TCR beta chain came up a few times. Its antigen is not identified. The CDR3 loop spans 16 amino acids. Between the trimmed V and J ends, which lost 0 bases and 10 bases, there was a span of 19 bases. Germline CDR1 is ENHRY and CDR2 is SYGVKD. This sample was included in a study of post-analysis software for immune sequencing data. Study-wide background: Multiple sclerosis in the patients followed relapsing-remitting, secondary progressive and progressive-relapsing courses.

Study results and caveats: The F measure placed samples prepared in the same batch into strongly shared clusters. Patients used a handful of TRBV segments, including TRBV5-6, TRBV5-1 and TRBV20-1, more often than controls. Controls' normalized Chao1 diversity significantly exceeded that of multiple sclerosis patients.

cDNA libraries for TCR beta contained unique molecular identifiers. The T cell input of roughly 1 to 11 million gave around 450,000 cDNA molecules. TCRdb fed the PCR reads into MiXCR, producing one record per CDR3 protein. This table holds about 620,000 distinct CDR3 sequences, about 40% found once. The V gene is TRBV10-3, the J gene TRBJ2-1, with D maybe TRBD1 (6 bases). Sequencing used blood. This TCR derives from a girl between 10 and 17 years old with multiple sclerosis. CDR3 DNA sequence: TGTGCCATCAGTGAGTCGAATTTTTACAGGGCTTTGGAGCAGTTCTTC. It codes for CAISESNFYRALEQFF.